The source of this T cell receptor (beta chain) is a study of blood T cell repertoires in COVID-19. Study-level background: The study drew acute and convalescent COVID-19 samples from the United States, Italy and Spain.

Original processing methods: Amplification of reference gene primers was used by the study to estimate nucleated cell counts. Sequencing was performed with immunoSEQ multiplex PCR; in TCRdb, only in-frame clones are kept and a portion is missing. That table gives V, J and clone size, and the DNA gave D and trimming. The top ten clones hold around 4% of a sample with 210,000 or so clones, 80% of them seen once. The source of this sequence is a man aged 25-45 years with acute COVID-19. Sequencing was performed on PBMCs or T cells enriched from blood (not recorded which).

The CDR3 sequence is CASRSGTGGAYTDTQYF. The CDR3 DNA sequence: TGTGCCAGCAGGTCCGGGACAGGGGGCGCCTACACAGATACGCAGTATTTT. V is TRBV5-4 and J is TRBJ2-3; 12 bases are shared with TRBD1. This CDR3 contains 17 residues. With V trimmed by 5 bases and J by 2 bases, 9 bases remained unmatched. Germline values: CDR1 SGHNT, CDR2 YYREEE (reference sequence).